One and the same sample provided the 4 T cell receptor beta chains below, sequenced in a study of CD8 T cells in ankylosing spondylitis. Using its own MiXCR run on the 5' RACE reads, TCRdb lists one record per CDR3 protein. The data hold some 140,000 distinct CDR3 sequences, with approximately 10% observed a single time. The sequenced sample consisted of blood, either unsorted or a sorted T cell fraction (not recorded which). The origin of the receptors is a female donor with ankylosing spondylitis or in good health (not recorded which).

To note about this clonotype: A much larger clone lies one base from this, so it may be a read error. The gene calls are TRBV18 and TRBJ2-3, with 8 positions matching TRBD2. Germline values: CDR1 KGHSH, CDR2 LQKENI. This CDR3 contains 15 residues. DNA of the CDR3: TGTGCCAGCTCACCACCGGGACTAGGAACAGGTACGCAGTATTTT. This codes for CASSPPGLGTGTQYF.

This clonotype has ten or more counts. The chain combines TRBV5-5 with TRBJ1-2, with a possible D match to TRBD1 (6 bases). The CDR3 sequence is 14 residues long. Trimming left V 0 bases short and J 7 bases short, with 13 bases between. Germline V gene sequence: CDR1 SGHKS, CDR2 YYEKEE (reference sequence). The CDR3 nucleotides read TGTGCCAGCAGCTTGGCTCAGGGGCAGCTTGGCTACACCTTC. Translated, it gives CASSLAQGQLGYTF.

At least ten counts were recorded for this clonotype. The chain employs TRBV6-5 and TRBJ1-1; the D gene is possibly TRBD1 (6 bases). This CDR3 is 16 amino acids long. Looked up from germline, CDR1 is MNHEY and CDR2 is SVGAGI. V was clipped by 0 bases and J by 3 bases, with 14 bases between them. In DNA, the CDR3 is TGTGCCAGCAGTTACTCGGCGGCAGGGGTGGACACTGAAGCTTTCTTT. Translated: CASSYSAAGVDTEAFF.

This clonotype was detected ten times or more. The CDR3 here is CASSFSSDRLTITF. In nucleotides, the CDR3 is TGTGCCAGCAGTTTTTCTTCGGACAGACTGACAATCACCTTC. This sequence joins TRBV28 and TRBJ1-2; a possible D gene is TRBD1 (6 bases). There are 14 residues in the CDR3. With 3 bases removed from V and 13 bases from J, the gap between germline ends came to 21 bases. Germline loops: CDR1 MDHEN, CDR2 SYDVKM.